The following is a T cell receptor (beta chain) sequence with its context. The method was immunoSEQ multiplex PCR; TCRdb's version includes in-frame clones alone and lacks a portion of them. The sample includes some 120,000 clones, 65% to 85% seen only once; the top ten take about 5.5%. This specimen belongs to a study of blood T cell repertoires in COVID-19. The CDR3 is 13 residues long. CDR1 SGHNT and CDR2 YYREEE come from the germline V gene (reference sequence). Trimming left V 5 bases short and J 5 bases short, with 13 bases between. Material for sequencing was peripheral blood. This TCR derives from a man older than 75 with active or convalescent COVID-19. The chain joins TRBV5-4 to TRBJ2-5, with D maybe TRBD2 (5 bases). This CDR3 reads CASRPRGLETQYF. The CDR3 DNA reads TGTGCCAGCAGACCCCGGGGTCTTGAGACCCAGTACTTC.